This T cell receptor beta chain is from a study of liver allograft versus peripheral blood T cells. Study details: Graft-liver T cell receptor repertoires were compared against recipient peripheral blood repertoires.

Study observations and caveats: There were reportedly differences between T cell receptor repertoires inside liver allografts and those in peripheral blood.

MiXCR was run by TCRdb on the reads, yielding one entry per CDR3 protein. The table records about 16,000 distinct CDR3 sequences, around a fifth of them present only once. The CDR3 runs to 12 residues. Trimming took off 8 bases at V and 5 bases at J, with 12 bases between the two ends. Per germline, CDR1 MDHEN and CDR2 SYDVKM. This clonotype is deemed medium-sized. The antigen is undetermined. The sequence was collected from a human patient who had a liver transplant. Among the T cells, some may be from the graft donor. The genes are TRBV28 and TRBJ1-2, with D unclear. In nucleotides, the CDR3 is TGTGCCAGCGGCGTGACACGGTATGGCTACACCTTC. This encodes CASGVTRYGYTF.